This T cell receptor beta chain was captured in a study of tumor T cells in aggressive B-cell lymphoma. The table came from immunoSEQ multiplex PCR; TCRdb's copy has only in-frame clones and leaves some out. The sample contains 1,500 to 2,000 clones, just over 90% of which appear only once. The sample consisted of tumor tissue. The receptors stem from an adult with diffuse large B cell lymphoma.

J is TRBJ1-2 and V is TRBV7-8; D might be TRBD1 (5 bases). V lost 5 bases and J 8 bases, leaving 24 bases between the germline ends. CDR1 and CDR2 from the germline V gene are SGHVS and FQNEAQ. CDR3 length equals 16 residues. In nucleotides, the CDR3 is TGTGCCAGCAGCCTCCAAAGGGACTTCAGCTTGAGGGGCTACACCTTC. Encoded protein: CASSLQRDFSLRGYTF.